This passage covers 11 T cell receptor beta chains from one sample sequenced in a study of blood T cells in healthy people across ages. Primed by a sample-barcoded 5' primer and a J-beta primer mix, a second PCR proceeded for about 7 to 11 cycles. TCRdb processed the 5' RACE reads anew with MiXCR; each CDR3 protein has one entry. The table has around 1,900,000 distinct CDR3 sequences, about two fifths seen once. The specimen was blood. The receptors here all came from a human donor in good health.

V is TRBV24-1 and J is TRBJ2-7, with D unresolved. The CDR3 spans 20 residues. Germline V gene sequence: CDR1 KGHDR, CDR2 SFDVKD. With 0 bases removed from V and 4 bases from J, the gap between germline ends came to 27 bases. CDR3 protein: CATSDLHTSSPGGTWYEQYF. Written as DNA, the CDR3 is TGTGCCACCAGTGATTTGCATACCTCGTCCCCCGGCGGAACATGGTACGAGCAGTACTTC.

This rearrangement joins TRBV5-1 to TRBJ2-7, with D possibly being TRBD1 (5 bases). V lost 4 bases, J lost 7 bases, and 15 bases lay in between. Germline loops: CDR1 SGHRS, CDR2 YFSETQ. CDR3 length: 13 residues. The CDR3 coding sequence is TGCGCCAGCAGCCAGTTGGGGCCTGGGGAGCAGTACTTC. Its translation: CASSQLGPGEQYF.

For the CDR3, the DNA is TGTGCCAGCAGTTCCCGGGACAGGGCCTCATCTAACTATGGCTACACCTTC. Translated, it gives CASSSRDRASSNYGYTF. The chain couples TRBV12-3 or TRBV12-4 to TRBJ1-2; 9 positions agree with TRBD1. CDR3 length: 17 residues. J was trimmed by 0 bases and V by 4 bases; bases with no gene match: 9.

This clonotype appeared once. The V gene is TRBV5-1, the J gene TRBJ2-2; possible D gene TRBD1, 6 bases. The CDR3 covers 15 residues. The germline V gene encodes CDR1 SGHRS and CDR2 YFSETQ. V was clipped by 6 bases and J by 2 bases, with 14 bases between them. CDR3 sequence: CASTPRTENTGELFF. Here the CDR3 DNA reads TGCGCCAGCACCCCCCGGACAGAAAACACCGGGGAGCTGTTTTTT.

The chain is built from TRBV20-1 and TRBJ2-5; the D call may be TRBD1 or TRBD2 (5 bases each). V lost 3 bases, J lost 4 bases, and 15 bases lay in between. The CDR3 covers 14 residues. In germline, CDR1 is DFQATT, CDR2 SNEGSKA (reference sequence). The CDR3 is CSASEIGGGETQYF. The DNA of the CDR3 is TGCAGTGCTAGTGAGATTGGGGGTGGAGAGACCCAGTACTTC.

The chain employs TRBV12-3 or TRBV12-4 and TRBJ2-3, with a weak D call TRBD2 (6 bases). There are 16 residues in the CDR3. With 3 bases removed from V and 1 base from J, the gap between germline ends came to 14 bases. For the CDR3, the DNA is TGTGCCAGCAGTTTTGGGATAGCGGAAGGCACAGATACGCAGTATTTT. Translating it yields CASSFGIAEGTDTQYF.

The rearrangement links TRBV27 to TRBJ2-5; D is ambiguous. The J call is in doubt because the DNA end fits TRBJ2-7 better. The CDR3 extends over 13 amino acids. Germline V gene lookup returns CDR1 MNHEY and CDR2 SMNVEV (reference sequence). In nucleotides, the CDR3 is TGTGCCAGCAGTTTCTGCCCCGAGTGCGAGCAGTACTTC. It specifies CASSFCPECEQYF.

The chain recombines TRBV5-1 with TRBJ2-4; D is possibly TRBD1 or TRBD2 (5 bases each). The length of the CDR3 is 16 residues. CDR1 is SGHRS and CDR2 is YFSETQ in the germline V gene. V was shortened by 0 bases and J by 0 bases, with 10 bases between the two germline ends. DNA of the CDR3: TGCGCCAGCAGCTTGGGAGGGGCTGGAGCCAAAAACATTCAGTACTTC. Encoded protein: CASSLGGAGAKNIQYF.

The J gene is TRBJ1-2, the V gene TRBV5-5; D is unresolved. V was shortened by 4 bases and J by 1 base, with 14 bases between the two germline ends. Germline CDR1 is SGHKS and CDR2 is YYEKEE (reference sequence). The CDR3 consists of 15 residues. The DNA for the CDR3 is TGTGCCAGCAGCGAGTGGGGAGATAATAACTATGGCTACACCTTC. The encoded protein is CASSEWGDNNYGYTF.

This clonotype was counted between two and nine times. As DNA, the CDR3 is TGTGCCAGCAGCCAAGAACTTGGCGGAGGAGCCGACGAGCAGTACTTC. It specifies CASSQELGGGADEQYF. The rearrangement joins TRBV4-2 to TRBJ2-7, with D possibly matching TRBD2 (5 bases). The CDR3 runs to 16 residues. Deletions cut 0 bases from V and 5 bases from J, with 17 bases between. CDR1 is LGHNA, CDR2 YNFKEQ, per germline.

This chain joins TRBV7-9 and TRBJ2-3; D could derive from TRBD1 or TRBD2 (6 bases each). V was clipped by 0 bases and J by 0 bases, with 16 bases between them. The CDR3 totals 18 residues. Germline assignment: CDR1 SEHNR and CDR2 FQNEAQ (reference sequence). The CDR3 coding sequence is TGTGCCAGCAGCTTAGCCCCCTTTAGGGGGGTTAGCACAGATACGCAGTATTTT. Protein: CASSLAPFRGVSTDTQYF.